This TCR beta chain comes out of a study of T cells in Graves' hyperthyroidism and ophthalmopathy. The investigators amplified TCR beta CDR3 regions from RNA transcripts. The TCR CDR3 first-round RT-PCR relied on the HTBI primer set. TCRdb reanalysed the multiplex PCR reads using MiXCR and keeps one entry per CDR3 protein. In the table there are about 640,000 distinct CDR3 sequences, less than 25% of which are singletons. There are 15 residues in the CDR3. The germline CDR1 and CDR2 sequences are SNHLY and FYNNEI. V was shortened by 0 bases and J by 4 bases, with 7 bases between the two germline ends. This clonotype showed up many times.

The rearrangement links TRBV2 to TRBJ2-6; D gene ambiguous. The sequence was obtained from a man aged 25 to 45 with Graves' ophthalmopathy. Sequenced sample: blood. CDR3 sequence reads: CASSEAEGGANVLTF. The CDR3 DNA is TGTGCCAGCAGTGAAGCTGAAGGAGGGGCCAACGTCCTGACTTTC.